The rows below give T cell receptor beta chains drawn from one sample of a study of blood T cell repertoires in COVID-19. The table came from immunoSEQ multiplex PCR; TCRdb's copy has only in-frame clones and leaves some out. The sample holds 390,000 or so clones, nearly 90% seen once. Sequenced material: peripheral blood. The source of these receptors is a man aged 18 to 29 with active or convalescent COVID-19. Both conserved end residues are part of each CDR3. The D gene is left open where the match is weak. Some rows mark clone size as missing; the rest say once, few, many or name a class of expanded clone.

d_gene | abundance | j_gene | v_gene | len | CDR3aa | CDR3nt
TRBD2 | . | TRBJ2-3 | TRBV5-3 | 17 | CARSARTSGLSTDTQYF | TGTGCCAGAAGCGCTCGAACTAGCGGACTTAGCACAGATACGCAGTATTTT
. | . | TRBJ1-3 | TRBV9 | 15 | CASSVDPGAGNTIYF | TGTGCCAGCAGCGTAGACCCGGGAGCTGGAAACACCATATATTTT
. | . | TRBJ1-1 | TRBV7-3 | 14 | CASSPGREGTEAFF | TGTGCCAGCAGCCCTGGGAGGGAAGGCACTGAAGCTTTCTTT
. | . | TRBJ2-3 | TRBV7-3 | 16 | CASSLRGWQYTDTQYF | TGTGCCAGCAGCCTCAGAGGGTGGCAGTACACAGATACGCAGTATTTT
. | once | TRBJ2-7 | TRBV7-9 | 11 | CASSPMSEQYF | TGTGCCAGCAGCCCCATGTCCGAGCAGTACTTC
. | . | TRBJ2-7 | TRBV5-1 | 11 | CASSQEHEQYF | TGCGCCAGCAGCCAGGAACACGAGCAGTACTTC
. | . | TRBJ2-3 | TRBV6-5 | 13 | CASTSSSTDTQYF | TGTGCCAGCACCAGTTCTAGCACAGATACGCAGTATTTT
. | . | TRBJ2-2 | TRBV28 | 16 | CASSPHRTANTGELFF | TGTGCCAGCAGTCCCCACAGGACGGCGAACACCGGGGAGCTGTTTTTT
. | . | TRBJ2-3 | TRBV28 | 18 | CASSRFGSRSRGMDTQYF | TGTGCCAGCAGCCGATTCGGGTCGAGAAGCAGGGGCATGGATACGCAGTATTTT
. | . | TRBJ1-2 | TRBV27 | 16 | CASSLLHRPGGSGYTF | TGTGCCAGCAGTTTATTACACAGACCTGGAGGTAGTGGCTACACCTTC
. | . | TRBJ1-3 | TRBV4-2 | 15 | CASSQDRGVGNTIYF | TGTGCCAGCAGCCAAGATCGGGGGGTTGGAAACACCATATATTTT
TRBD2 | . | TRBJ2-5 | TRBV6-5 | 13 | CASSTVAGATQYF | TGTGCCAGCAGTACCGTGGCGGGAGCGACCCAGTACTTC
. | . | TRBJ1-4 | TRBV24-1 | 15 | CATSESTEYNEKLFF | TGTGCCACCAGTGAGTCGACAGAGTATAATGAAAAACTGTTTTTT
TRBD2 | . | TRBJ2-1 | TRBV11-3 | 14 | CASSLSGGYNEQFF | TGTGCCAGCAGCTTATCGGGGGGTTACAATGAGCAGTTCTTC
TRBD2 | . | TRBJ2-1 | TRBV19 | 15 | CASRSSGSPVDEQFF | TGTGCCAGTAGGTCTAGCGGGAGCCCCGTGGATGAGCAGTTCTTC
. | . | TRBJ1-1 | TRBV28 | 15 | CASSSIPGYNTEAFF | TGTGCCAGCAGTTCAATCCCCGGGTACAACACTGAAGCTTTCTTT